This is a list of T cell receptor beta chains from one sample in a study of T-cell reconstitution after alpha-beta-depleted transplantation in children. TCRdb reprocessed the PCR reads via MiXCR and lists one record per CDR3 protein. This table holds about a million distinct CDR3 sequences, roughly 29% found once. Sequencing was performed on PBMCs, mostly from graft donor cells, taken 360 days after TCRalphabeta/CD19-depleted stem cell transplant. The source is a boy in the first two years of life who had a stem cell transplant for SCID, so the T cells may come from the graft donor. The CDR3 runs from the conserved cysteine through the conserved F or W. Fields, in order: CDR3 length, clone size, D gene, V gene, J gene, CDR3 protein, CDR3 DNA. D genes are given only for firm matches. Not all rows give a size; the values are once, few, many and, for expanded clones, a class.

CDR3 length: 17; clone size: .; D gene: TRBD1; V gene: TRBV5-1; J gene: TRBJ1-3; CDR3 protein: CASSLGDRVGAGNTIYF; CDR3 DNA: TGCGCCAGCAGCTTGGGGGACAGGGTCGGAGCTGGAAACACCATATATTTT
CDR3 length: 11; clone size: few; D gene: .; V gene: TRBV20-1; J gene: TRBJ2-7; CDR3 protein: CSAKDFYEQYF; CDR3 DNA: TGCAGTGCCAAAGATTTCTACGAGCAGTACTTC
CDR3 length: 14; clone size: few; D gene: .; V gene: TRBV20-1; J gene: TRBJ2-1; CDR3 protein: CSGFNGGSYNEQFF; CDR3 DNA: TGCAGTGGGTTCAATGGGGGCTCCTACAATGAGCAGTTCTTC
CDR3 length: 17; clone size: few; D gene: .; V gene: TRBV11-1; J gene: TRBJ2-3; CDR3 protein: CASSRFLYRDATDTQYF; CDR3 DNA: TGTGCCAGCAGCCGATTCCTTTACCGGGACGCCACAGATACGCAGTATTTT
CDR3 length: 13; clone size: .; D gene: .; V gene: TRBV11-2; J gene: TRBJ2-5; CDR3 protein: CASSLDPQATQYF; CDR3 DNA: TGTGCCAGCAGCTTAGATCCCCAGGCGACCCAGTACTTC
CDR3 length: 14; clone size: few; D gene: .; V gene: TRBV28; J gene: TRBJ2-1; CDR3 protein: CASRAVISYNEQFF; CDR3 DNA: TGTGCCAGCAGAGCGGTTATCTCCTACAATGAGCAGTTCTTC
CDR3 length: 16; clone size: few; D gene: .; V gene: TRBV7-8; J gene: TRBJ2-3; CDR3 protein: CASSLRDLATTGTQYF; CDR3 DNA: TGTGCCAGCAGCTTACGGGACCTGGCGACCACGGGTACGCAGTATTTT
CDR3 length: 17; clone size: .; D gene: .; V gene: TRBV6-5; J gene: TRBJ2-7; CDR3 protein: CASSYSGSGVPSLGQYF; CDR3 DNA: TGTGCCAGCAGTTACTCTGGATCGGGGGTTCCCAGCCTTGGGCAGTACTTC
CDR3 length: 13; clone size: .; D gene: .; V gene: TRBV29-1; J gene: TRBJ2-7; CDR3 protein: CSVEDGHSYEQYF; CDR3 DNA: TGCAGCGTTGAGGACGGCCACTCCTACGAGCAGTACTTC
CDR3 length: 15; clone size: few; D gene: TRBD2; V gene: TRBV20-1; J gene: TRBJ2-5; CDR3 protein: CSARPLAGGQETQYF; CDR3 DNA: TGCAGTGCTAGACCGCTAGCGGGGGGGCAAGAGACCCAGTACTTC
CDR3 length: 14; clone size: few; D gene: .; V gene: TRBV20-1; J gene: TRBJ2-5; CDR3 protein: CSARDIAGSETQYF; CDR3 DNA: TGCAGTGCTAGAGATATCGCGGGGTCAGAGACCCAGTACTTC
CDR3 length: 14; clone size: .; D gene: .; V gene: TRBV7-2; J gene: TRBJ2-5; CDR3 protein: CASSLAQGTGTQYF; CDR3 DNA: TGTGCCAGCAGCTTAGCGCAAGGGACCGGGACCCAGTACTTC
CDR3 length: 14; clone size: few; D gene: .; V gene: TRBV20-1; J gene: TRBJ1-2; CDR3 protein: CSARDPVYFYGYTF; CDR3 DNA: TGCAGTGCTAGAGATCCCGTCTACTTCTATGGCTACACCTTC
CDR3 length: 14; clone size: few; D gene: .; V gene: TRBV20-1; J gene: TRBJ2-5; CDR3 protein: CSAPRSALQETQYF; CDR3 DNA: TGCAGTGCTCCGCGGTCGGCCCTGCAAGAGACCCAGTACTTC
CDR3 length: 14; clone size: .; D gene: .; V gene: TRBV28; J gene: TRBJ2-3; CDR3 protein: CASSFDPSTDTQYF; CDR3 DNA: TGTGCCAGCAGTTTCGACCCGAGCACAGATACGCAGTATTTT
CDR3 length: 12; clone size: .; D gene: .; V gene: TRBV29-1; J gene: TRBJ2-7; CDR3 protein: CSVGRDSYEQYF; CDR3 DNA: TGCAGCGTCGGCAGGGACTCCTACGAGCAGTACTTC
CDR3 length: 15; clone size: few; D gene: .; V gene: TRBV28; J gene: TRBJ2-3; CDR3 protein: CASSLSVLSTDTQYF; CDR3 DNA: TGTGCCAGCAGTCTAAGCGTCTTGAGTACAGATACGCAGTATTTT
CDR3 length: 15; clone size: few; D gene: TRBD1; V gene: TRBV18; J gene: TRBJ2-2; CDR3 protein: CASSPPRTGPGELFF; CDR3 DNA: TGTGCCAGCTCACCACCGAGGACAGGCCCCGGGGAGCTGTTTTTT